These T cell receptor beta chains were read from a single sample in a study of cytomegalovirus exposure and HLA in healthy donors. Repertoires were generated with immunoSEQ multiplex PCR, while TCRdb's copy carries only in-frame clones and drops some. The table includes roughly 95,000 clones, around three quarters detected once. The sequenced material came from PBMCs. Source of these receptors: a man younger than 45 in good health and CMV-seropositive. Each CDR3 is given without its conserved first and last residue.

j_gene,v_gene,CDR3aa
TRBJ2-5,TRBV6-1,ASRRTGGRETQY
TRBJ1-1,TRBV19,ASSITAEAF
TRBJ2-2,TRBV9,ASSVAGGELF
TRBJ2-1,TRBV28,ASRPLEGGRYNEQF
TRBJ1-6,TRBV5-6,ASSSRTGKIYSPLH
TRBJ1-4,TRBV4-2,ASSQEIGGVKLF
TRBJ1-2,TRBV5-4,ASSTASPRGGYT
TRBJ1-4,TRBV28,ASSTGGQSNEKLF
TRBJ1-2,TRBV18,ASSPSFGTVYGYT
TRBJ1-1,TRBV7-2,ASSHHRGRNTEAF
TRBJ1-2,TRBV19,ASSMLEAPYGYT
TRBJ2-1,TRBV5-1,ASRRDRGSGEQF
TRBJ2-3,TRBV4-2,ASSQGLAGGLTDTQY
TRBJ1-1,TRBV2,ASRQGEGAF
TRBJ1-1,TRBV4-3,ASSLRGGLNTEAF
TRBJ1-2,TRBV11-2,ASSSALALGGYT